Reported below is one TCR beta chain. This sample stems from a study of T cells in Graves' hyperthyroidism and ophthalmopathy. The ends were cut back, 1 base at V and 2 bases at J, with 13 bases in the middle. Germline V gene lookup returns CDR1 DFQATT and CDR2 SNEGSKA (reference sequence). The CDR3 consists of 15 residues. Amplification of TCR beta CDR3 regions used RNA as the template. TCR CDR3 underwent first-round RT-PCR with the HTBI primer set. MiXCR was run by TCRdb on the multiplex PCR reads, yielding one entry per CDR3 protein. In the table there are some 720,000 distinct CDR3 sequences, roughly 15% of which are singletons.

Input material: blood. This clonotype was sampled from a man aged 18 to 29 with Graves' hyperthyroidism. This chain joins TRBV20-1 and TRBJ2-3, with D possibly being TRBD2 (6 bases). CDR3 region: CSARAGLAPTDTQYF. CDR3 nucleotide sequence: TGCAGTGCTAGAGCTGGTCTAGCGCCCACAGATACGCAGTATTTT.